Below, 9 T cell receptor beta chains from the same sample are listed, as sequenced in a study of cytomegalovirus exposure and HLA in healthy donors. Primers: 60 Vbeta forward and 13 Jbeta reverse. Only in-frame clones appear in the TCRdb table, and some are missing; sequencing was by immunoSEQ multiplex PCR. The sample has tens of thousands of clones. The sequencing sample was made of PBMCs. The source of these receptors is a man aged 40-50 years in good health and CMV-seronegative.

The chain is built from TRBV29-1 and TRBJ2-3; 12 bases line up with TRBD2. The CDR3 is made up of 15 amino acids. Germline CDR1 SQVTM, CDR2 ANQGSEA. With 4 bases clipped from V and 2 bases from J, the junction kept 4 bases outside the gene matches. The CDR3, as DNA: TGCAGCGTTGCTAGCGGGGGGGCCGTCACAGATACGCAGTATTTT. Protein sequence: CSVASGGAVTDTQYF.

This chain connects TRBV30 to TRBJ2-5, with 9 bases lining up with TRBD2. Trimming cost V 4 bases and J 4 bases; bases outside gene matches: 4. Germline CDR1 reads GTSNPN; CDR2 reads SVGIG (reference sequence). The CDR3 contains 13 residues. CDR3 in amino acids: CAWKTSGGETQYF. DNA for the CDR3: TGTGCCTGGAAGACTAGCGGCGGAGAGACCCAGTACTTC.

V and J are TRBV19 and TRBJ2-7, with D possibly TRBD1 on 5 matching bases. Trimming left V 9 bases short and J 4 bases short, with 19 bases between. The CDR3 is made up of 14 amino acids. Germline loops: CDR1 LNHDA, CDR2 SQIVND (reference sequence). This CDR3 is CASSLEQGAYEQYF. The CDR3 nucleotides are TGTGCCAGCTCCCTCGAGCAGGGTGCGTACGAGCAGTACTTC.

This chain joins TRBV6-5 and TRBJ1-6, with D possibly matching TRBD1 (6 bases). The CDR3 extends over 14 amino acids. Germline values: CDR1 MNHEY, CDR2 SVGAGI. The V gene lost 6 bases and the J gene lost 10 bases, with 16 bases spanning the gap. The CDR3 DNA follows: TGTGCCAGCAGCCACAGGGACCTGGGGTCACCCCTCCACTTT. Its protein product is CASSHRDLGSPLHF.

V and J are TRBV2 and TRBJ2-7; D unresolved. V was shortened by 3 bases and J by 0 bases, with 3 bases between the two germline ends. The germline CDR1 and CDR2 sequences are SNHLY and FYNNEI. This CDR3 is built from 12 residues. CDR3 region: CASSDNSYEQYF. The CDR3 coding sequence is TGTGCCAGCAGTGACAACTCCTACGAGCAGTACTTC.

The chain couples TRBV7-6 to TRBJ2-3; D gene ambiguous. CDR1 and CDR2 from the germline V gene are SGHVS and FNYEAQ. This CDR3 region has 15 residues. Trimming removed 6 bases from V and 3 bases from J, with 16 bases in between. The CDR3 reads CASRHRGKRTDTQYF. The CDR3 DNA is TGTGCCAGCAGGCATCGAGGAAAAAGGACAGATACGCAGTATTTT.

The chain is built from TRBV18 and TRBJ1-1; a weak D match, TRBD1 (6 bases). Per the germline V gene, CDR1 is KGHSH and CDR2 is LQKENI. Trimming cost V 2 bases and J 10 bases, with 14 bases left between them. This CDR3 region has 13 residues. CDR3 protein: CASSPDVRGGAFF. DNA for the CDR3: TGTGCCAGCTCACCAGACGTACGAGGGGGAGCTTTCTTT.

J is TRBJ2-7 and V is TRBV11-2, with D tentatively TRBD1 or TRBD2 (6 bases each). Germline lookup yields CDR1 SGHAT and CDR2 FQNNGV. Trimming took 5 bases from V and 3 from J, leaving 14 bases between them. The CDR3 length is 14 residues. The CDR3 loop is CASSIADRYYEQYF. CDR3 sequence (DNA): TGTGCCAGCAGCATAGCGGACAGATACTACGAGCAGTACTTC.

This sequence joins TRBV7-8 and TRBJ2-7, with 7 bases that match TRBD1. V gave up 5 bases and J gave up 4 bases; unmatched junction bases: 5. The CDR3 loop spans 13 amino acids. CDR1 and CDR2 (germline): SGHVS, FQNEAQ. The CDR3 region has the DNA TGTGCCAGCAGCCTACAGGGGTTGTACGAGCAGTACTTC. It translates to CASSLQGLYEQYF.